This TCR beta chain is from a study of cytomegalovirus exposure and HLA in healthy donors. Study results and limitations: Earlier analysis yielded a pattern in which most TCR beta V segments were productive about 90% or about 30% of the time. Presence/absence results assume similar sequencing depth per donor, which may not hold.

PCR employed 60 Vbeta and 13 Jbeta primers. Measured with immunoSEQ multiplex PCR; TCRdb has only the in-frame clones, and not every one. The table records under 150,000 clones, over 70% of them present only once. Turning to this clone: Its specificity is unknown.

The V gene's germline CDR1 is SGHTA and CDR2 FQGTGA. V lost 2 bases to trimming and J lost 2 bases, with 11 bases between them. The CDR3 contains 15 residues. The TCR originated in a middle-aged woman in good health and CMV-seropositive. The gene calls are TRBV7-3 and TRBJ2-3; a weak D match, TRBD2 (5 bases). The sequencing input was PBMCs. CDR3 loop: CASSLSGIPTDTQYF. The CDR3 nucleotides are TGTGCCAGCAGCTTATCGGGGATTCCCACAGATACGCAGTATTTT.